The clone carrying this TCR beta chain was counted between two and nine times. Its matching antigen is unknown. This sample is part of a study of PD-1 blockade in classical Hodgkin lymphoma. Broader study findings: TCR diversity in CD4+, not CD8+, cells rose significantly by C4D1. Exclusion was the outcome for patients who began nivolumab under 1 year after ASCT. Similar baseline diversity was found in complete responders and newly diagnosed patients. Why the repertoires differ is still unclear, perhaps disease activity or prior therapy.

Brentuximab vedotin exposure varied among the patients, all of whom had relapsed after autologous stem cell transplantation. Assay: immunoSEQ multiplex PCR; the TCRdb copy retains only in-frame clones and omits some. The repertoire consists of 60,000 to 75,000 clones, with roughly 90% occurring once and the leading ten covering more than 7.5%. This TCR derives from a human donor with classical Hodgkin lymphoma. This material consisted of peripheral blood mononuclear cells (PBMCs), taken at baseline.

This CDR3 is CASSDRLAGGPWGFDEQYF. The DNA of the CDR3 is TGTGCCAGCAGCGACCGACTAGCGGGAGGGCCTTGGGGTTTCGACGAGCAGTACTTC. This chain joins TRBV5-4 and TRBJ2-7; 14 nucleotides match TRBD2. The V gene end was trimmed by 4 bases and the J gene end by 5 bases; junction bases not matched to a gene: 17. Germline V gene data show CDR1 as SGHNT and CDR2 as YYREEE (reference sequence). This CDR3 spans 19 amino acids.